The rows below give T cell receptor beta chains drawn from one sample of a study of vaccination and CD4 T cells after COVID-19. These TCRs' antigens remain unknown. Each CDR3 protein is one row after TCRdb ran MiXCR on the PCR reads. Among about 9,600 distinct CDR3 sequences listed, 30% to 40% were seen once. Sequencing was carried out using CD4+ T cells from blood, cultured in vitro. These receptors were taken from a human donor in good health. CDR3s include the opening cysteine and the closing phenylalanine or tryptophan. The order of the fields is D gene, V gene, clone size, J gene, CDR3 protein, CDR3 DNA. The D gene is left open where the match is weak. Clone sizes are given selectively: once, few, many, or a class where the clone is expanded.

d_call: .; v_call: TRBV28; clone_size: .; j_call: TRBJ1-6; cdr3_aa: CASSRQDLILSPLHF; cdr3_nt: TGTGCCAGCAGTCGACAGGACCTAATTCTGTCACCCCTCCACTTT
d_call: .; v_call: TRBV5-6; clone_size: few; j_call: TRBJ1-1; cdr3_aa: CASTYSPTLNTEAFF; cdr3_nt: TGTGCCAGCACCTATAGTCCGACTTTGAACACTGAAGCTTTCTTT
d_call: .; v_call: TRBV7-9; clone_size: .; j_call: TRBJ2-5; cdr3_aa: CASSHETQCF; cdr3_nt: TGTGCCAGCAGCCATGAGACCCAGTGCTTC
d_call: .; v_call: TRBV28; clone_size: .; j_call: TRBJ1-4; cdr3_aa: CASSLRGGEKLFF; cdr3_nt: TGTGCCAGCAGTTTAAGGGGCGGTGAAAAACTGTTTTTT
d_call: TRBD2; v_call: TRBV6-1; clone_size: once; j_call: TRBJ2-1; cdr3_aa: CASSYGSSGGGADEQFF; cdr3_nt: TGTGCCAGCAGCTATGGGTCTAGTGGCGGGGGGGCGGATGAGCAGTTCTTC
d_call: .; v_call: TRBV19; clone_size: few; j_call: TRBJ1-5; cdr3_aa: CASSTNQPGPNQPQHF; cdr3_nt: TGTGCCAGTAGTACGAACCAACCGGGTCCTAATCAGCCCCAGCATTTT
d_call: .; v_call: TRBV20-1; clone_size: .; j_call: TRBJ1-1; cdr3_aa: CSARSSPRARTTEAFF; cdr3_nt: TGCAGTGCTAGATCGTCCCCAAGGGCGAGAACCACTGAAGCTTTCTTT
d_call: .; v_call: TRBV5-4; clone_size: .; j_call: TRBJ1-5; cdr3_aa: CASSLGGNSNQPQHF; cdr3_nt: TGTGCCAGCAGCTTGGGGGGCAATAGCAATCAGCCCCAGCATTTT
d_call: .; v_call: TRBV6-1; clone_size: few; j_call: TRBJ1-2; cdr3_aa: CASSRAGGYTF; cdr3_nt: TGTGCCAGCAGCAGGGCTGGTGGCTACACCTTC
d_call: .; v_call: TRBV7-4; clone_size: .; j_call: TRBJ1-3; cdr3_aa: CASSLEGGTGNTIYF; cdr3_nt: TGTGCCAGCAGCTTAGAGGGTGGGACTGGAAACACCATATATTTT
d_call: .; v_call: TRBV7-8; clone_size: .; j_call: TRBJ2-7; cdr3_aa: CATKEGRSSYEQYF; cdr3_nt: TGTGCCACCAAGGAAGGCAGAAGCTCCTACGAGCAGTACTTC
d_call: .; v_call: TRBV11-3; clone_size: .; j_call: TRBJ2-1; cdr3_aa: CASSRTGSSYNEQFF; cdr3_nt: TGTGCCAGCAGCCGGACTGGTAGCTCCTACAATGAGCAGTTCTTC
d_call: TRBD2; v_call: TRBV7-9; clone_size: few; j_call: TRBJ2-1; cdr3_aa: CAGGSGINEQFF; cdr3_nt: TGTGCGGGCGGGAGCGGGATCAATGAGCAGTTCTTC
d_call: .; v_call: TRBV15; clone_size: few; j_call: TRBJ1-5; cdr3_aa: CATSAERQGNQPQHF; cdr3_nt: TGTGCCACCAGCGCCGAAAGACAGGGCAATCAGCCCCAGCATTTT
d_call: .; v_call: TRBV6-2/TRBV6-3; clone_size: few; j_call: TRBJ1-5; cdr3_aa: CASSRDFGSNQPQHF; cdr3_nt: TGTGCCAGCAGTCGGGACTTCGGGAGCAATCAGCCCCAGCATTTT
d_call: .; v_call: TRBV19; clone_size: once; j_call: TRBJ1-3; cdr3_aa: CASTQIGGALSGNTIYF; cdr3_nt: TGTGCCAGTACCCAGATTGGGGGGGCGCTTTCTGGAAACACCATATATTTT
d_call: TRBD2; v_call: TRBV25-1; clone_size: .; j_call: TRBJ2-7; cdr3_aa: CASSNPGLAWEQYF; cdr3_nt: TGTGCCAGCAGTAACCCGGGACTAGCGTGGGAGCAGTACTTC
d_call: .; v_call: TRBV20-1; clone_size: .; j_call: TRBJ2-3; cdr3_aa: CSARDGSRITDTQYF; cdr3_nt: TGCAGTGCTAGAGATGGGAGTCGAATCACAGATACGCAGTATTTT
d_call: TRBD1; v_call: TRBV28; clone_size: few; j_call: TRBJ1-2; cdr3_aa: CASSAPQGAIFYGYTF; cdr3_nt: TGTGCCAGCAGTGCTCCGCAGGGGGCCATATTCTATGGCTACACCTTC
d_call: TRBD2; v_call: TRBV5-1; clone_size: .; j_call: TRBJ2-7; cdr3_aa: CASRGLAGAYEQYF; cdr3_nt: TGCGCCAGCAGGGGACTAGCGGGGGCCTACGAGCAGTACTTC
d_call: .; v_call: TRBV20-1; clone_size: .; j_call: TRBJ1-3; cdr3_aa: CSARPLGGESGNTIYF; cdr3_nt: TGCAGTGCTAGACCCTTAGGGGGGGAATCTGGAAACACCATATATTTT
d_call: .; v_call: TRBV7-9; clone_size: few; j_call: TRBJ1-1; cdr3_aa: CASSPVGEAFF; cdr3_nt: TGTGCCAGCAGCCCCGTGGGGGAAGCTTTCTTT
d_call: .; v_call: TRBV28; clone_size: medium-sized; j_call: TRBJ1-2; cdr3_aa: CATDGQGAAYGYTF; cdr3_nt: TGTGCCACCGACGGGCAAGGGGCCGCCTATGGCTACACCTTC
d_call: .; v_call: TRBV15; clone_size: .; j_call: TRBJ1-5; cdr3_aa: CATSRDLRGPNQPQHF; cdr3_nt: TGTGCCACCAGCAGAGATCTTAGGGGACCTAATCAGCCCCAGCATTTT
d_call: .; v_call: TRBV7-2; clone_size: .; j_call: TRBJ2-1; cdr3_aa: CASSQTHGRNEQFF; cdr3_nt: TGTGCCAGCAGCCAGACCCATGGTCGCAATGAGCAGTTCTTC
d_call: .; v_call: TRBV4-1; clone_size: .; j_call: TRBJ1-2; cdr3_aa: CASSQAGGYGYTF; cdr3_nt: TGCGCCAGCAGCCAGGCTGGGGGGTATGGCTACACCTTC
d_call: .; v_call: TRBV30; clone_size: few; j_call: TRBJ1-5; cdr3_aa: CAWSGQEDQPQHF; cdr3_nt: TGTGCCTGGAGTGGACAGGAGGATCAGCCCCAGCATTTT
d_call: .; v_call: TRBV27; clone_size: .; j_call: TRBJ2-1; cdr3_aa: CASSFWVGNEQFF; cdr3_nt: TGTGCCAGCAGTTTTTGGGTAGGGAATGAGCAGTTCTTC
d_call: .; v_call: TRBV12-3/TRBV12-4; clone_size: .; j_call: TRBJ1-5; cdr3_aa: CASSLRIQGNQPQHF; cdr3_nt: TGTGCCAGCAGTTTAAGGATCCAGGGCAATCAGCCCCAGCATTTT
d_call: .; v_call: TRBV20-1; clone_size: .; j_call: TRBJ1-5; cdr3_aa: CSANEVGISNQPQHF; cdr3_nt: TGCAGTGCCAATGAGGTTGGAATAAGCAATCAGCCCCAGCATTTT
d_call: .; v_call: TRBV11-2; clone_size: .; j_call: TRBJ1-2; cdr3_aa: CASSLRTPQGGYGYTF; cdr3_nt: TGTGCCAGCAGCTTACGTACCCCGCAGGGAGGTTATGGCTACACCTTC
d_call: .; v_call: TRBV20-1; clone_size: few; j_call: TRBJ2-7; cdr3_aa: CSAREWPSSYEQYF; cdr3_nt: TGCAGTGCTAGAGAGTGGCCCAGCTCCTACGAGCAGTACTTC
d_call: .; v_call: TRBV20-1; clone_size: .; j_call: TRBJ1-6; cdr3_aa: CSARVDFSSPLHF; cdr3_nt: TGCAGTGCTAGAGTGGACTTTAGTTCACCCCTCCACTTT
d_call: .; v_call: TRBV5-1; clone_size: .; j_call: TRBJ1-2; cdr3_aa: CASSPNPGLGYTF; cdr3_nt: TGCGCCAGCAGCCCGAACCCAGGGTTAGGCTACACCTTC
d_call: .; v_call: TRBV6-1; clone_size: .; j_call: TRBJ2-7; cdr3_aa: CASSPFDTYPSYEQYF; cdr3_nt: TGTGCCAGCAGCCCTTTCGATACATATCCATCCTACGAGCAGTACTTC
d_call: .; v_call: TRBV6-2/TRBV6-3; clone_size: .; j_call: TRBJ2-7; cdr3_aa: CASSSSASRGYEQYF; cdr3_nt: TGTGCCAGCAGTTCATCGGCCTCCAGGGGCTACGAGCAGTACTTC
d_call: .; v_call: TRBV12-3/TRBV12-4; clone_size: .; j_call: TRBJ2-2; cdr3_aa: CASSLGARRTGELFF; cdr3_nt: TGTGCCAGCAGTTTAGGCGCGCGAAGGACCGGGGAGCTGTTTTTT
d_call: TRBD1; v_call: TRBV10-3; clone_size: few; j_call: TRBJ1-2; cdr3_aa: CAIRDGGGNGYTF; cdr3_nt: TGTGCCATCAGAGATGGAGGGGGCAATGGCTACACCTTC
d_call: TRBD2; v_call: TRBV6-2/TRBV6-3; clone_size: .; j_call: TRBJ2-1; cdr3_aa: CASTLAGGPGEQFF; cdr3_nt: TGTGCCAGCACCTTAGCGGGGGGTCCCGGTGAGCAGTTCTTC
d_call: TRBD1; v_call: TRBV27; clone_size: .; j_call: TRBJ1-5; cdr3_aa: CASSLQGGNQPQHF; cdr3_nt: TGTGCCAGCAGTTTACAGGGGGGGAATCAGCCCCAGCATTTT